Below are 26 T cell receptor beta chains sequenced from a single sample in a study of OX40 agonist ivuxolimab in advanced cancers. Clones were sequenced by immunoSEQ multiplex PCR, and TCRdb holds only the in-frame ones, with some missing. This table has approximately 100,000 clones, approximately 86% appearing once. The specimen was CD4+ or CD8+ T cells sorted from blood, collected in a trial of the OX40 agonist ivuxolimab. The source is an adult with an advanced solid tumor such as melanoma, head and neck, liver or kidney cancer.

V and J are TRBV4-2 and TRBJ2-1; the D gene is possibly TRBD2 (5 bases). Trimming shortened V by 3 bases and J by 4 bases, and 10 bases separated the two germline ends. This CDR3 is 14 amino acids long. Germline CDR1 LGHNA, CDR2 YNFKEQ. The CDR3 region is CASSQVGSYNEQFF. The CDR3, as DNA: TGTGCCAGCAGCCAGGTTGGGAGTTACAATGAGCAGTTCTTC.

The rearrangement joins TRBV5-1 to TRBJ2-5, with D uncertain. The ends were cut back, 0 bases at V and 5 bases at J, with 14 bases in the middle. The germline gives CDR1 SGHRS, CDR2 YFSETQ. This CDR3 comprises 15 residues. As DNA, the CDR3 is TGCGCCAGCAGCTTGGCCGGGTGGGGTTCGGAGACCCAGTACTTC. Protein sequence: CASSLAGWGSETQYF.

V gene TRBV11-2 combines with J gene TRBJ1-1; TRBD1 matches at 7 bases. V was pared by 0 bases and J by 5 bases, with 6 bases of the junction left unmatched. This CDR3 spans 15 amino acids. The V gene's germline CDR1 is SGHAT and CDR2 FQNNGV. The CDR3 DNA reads TGTGCCAGCAGCTTAGAGGGGACAGAAAGAACTGAAGCTTTCTTT. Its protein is CASSLEGTERTEAFF.

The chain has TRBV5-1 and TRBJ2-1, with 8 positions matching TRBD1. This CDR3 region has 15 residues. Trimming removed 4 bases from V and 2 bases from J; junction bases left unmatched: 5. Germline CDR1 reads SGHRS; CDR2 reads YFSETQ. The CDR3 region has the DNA TGCGCCAGCAGCCTACAGGACAGGGCCTACAATGAGCAGTTCTTC. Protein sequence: CASSLQDRAYNEQFF.

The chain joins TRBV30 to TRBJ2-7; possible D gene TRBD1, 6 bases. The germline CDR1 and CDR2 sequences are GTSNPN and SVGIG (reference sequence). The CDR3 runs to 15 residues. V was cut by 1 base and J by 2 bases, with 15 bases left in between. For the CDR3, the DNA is TGTGCCTGGAGTGGGAACAGGGATCCGCCCTACGAGCAGTACTTC. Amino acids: CAWSGNRDPPYEQYF.

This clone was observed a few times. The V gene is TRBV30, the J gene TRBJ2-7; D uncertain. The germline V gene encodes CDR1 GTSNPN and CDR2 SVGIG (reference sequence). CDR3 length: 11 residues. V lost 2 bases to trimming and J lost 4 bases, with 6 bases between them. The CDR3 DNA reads TGTGCCTGGAGTACCGAGTACGAGCAGTACTTC. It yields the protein CAWSTEYEQYF.

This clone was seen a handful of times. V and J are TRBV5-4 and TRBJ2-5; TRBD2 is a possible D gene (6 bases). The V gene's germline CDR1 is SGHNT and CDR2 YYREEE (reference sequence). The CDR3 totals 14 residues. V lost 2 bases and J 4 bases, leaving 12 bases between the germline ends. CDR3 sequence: CASSFWAGLETQYF. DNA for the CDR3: TGTGCCAGCAGCTTTTGGGCGGGATTAGAGACCCAGTACTTC.

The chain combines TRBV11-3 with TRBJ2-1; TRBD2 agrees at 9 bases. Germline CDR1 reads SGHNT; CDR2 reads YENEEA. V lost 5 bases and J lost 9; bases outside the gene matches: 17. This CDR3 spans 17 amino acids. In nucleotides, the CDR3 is TGTGCCAGCAGCCCGTTCGGACTAGCGAAATACCCTCGTGAGCAGTTCTTC. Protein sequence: CASSPFGLAKYPREQFF.

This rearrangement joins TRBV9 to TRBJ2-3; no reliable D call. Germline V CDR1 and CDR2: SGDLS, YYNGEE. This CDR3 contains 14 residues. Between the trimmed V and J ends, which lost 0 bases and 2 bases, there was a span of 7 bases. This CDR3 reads CASSVGHPTDTQYF. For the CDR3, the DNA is TGTGCCAGCAGCGTAGGGCACCCCACAGATACGCAGTATTTT.

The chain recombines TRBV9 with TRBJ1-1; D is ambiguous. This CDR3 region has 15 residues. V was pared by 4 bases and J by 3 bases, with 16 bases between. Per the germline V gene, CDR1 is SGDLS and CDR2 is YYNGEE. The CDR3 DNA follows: TGTGCCAGCAGCCCCGCACCAACTGGAGACACTGAAGCTTTCTTT. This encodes CASSPAPTGDTEAFF.

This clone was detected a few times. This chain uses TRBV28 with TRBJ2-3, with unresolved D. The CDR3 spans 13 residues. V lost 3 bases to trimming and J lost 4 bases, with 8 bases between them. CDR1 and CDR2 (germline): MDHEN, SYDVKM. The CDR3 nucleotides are TGTGCCAGCAGTTTTTCTTTGGCAGATACGCAGTATTTT. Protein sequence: CASSFSLADTQYF.

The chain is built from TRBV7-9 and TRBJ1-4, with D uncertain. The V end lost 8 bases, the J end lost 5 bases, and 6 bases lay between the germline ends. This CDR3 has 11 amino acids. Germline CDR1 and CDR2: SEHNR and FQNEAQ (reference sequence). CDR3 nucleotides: TGTGCCAGCTTGTACAATGAAAAACTGTTTTTT. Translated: CASLYNEKLFF. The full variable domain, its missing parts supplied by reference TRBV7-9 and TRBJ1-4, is DTGVSQNPRHKITKRGQNVTFRCDPISEHNRLYWYRQTLGQGPEFLTYFQNEAQLEKSRLLSDRFSAERPKGSFSTLEIQRTEQGDSAMYLCASLYNEKLFFGSGTQLSVL.

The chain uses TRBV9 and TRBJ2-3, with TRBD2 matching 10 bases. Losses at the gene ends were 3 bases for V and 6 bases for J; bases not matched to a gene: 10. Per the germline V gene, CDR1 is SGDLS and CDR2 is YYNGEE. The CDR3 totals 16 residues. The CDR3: CASSADAGLASDTQYF. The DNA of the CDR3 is TGTGCCAGCAGCGCCGACGCGGGACTAGCGTCGGATACGCAGTATTTT.

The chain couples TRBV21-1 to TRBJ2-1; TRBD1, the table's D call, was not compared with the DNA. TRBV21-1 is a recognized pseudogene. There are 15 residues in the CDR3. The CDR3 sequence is CASSKGRQVFKEQFF. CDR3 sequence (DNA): TGTGCCAGCAGCAAAGGGCGACAGGTTTTTAAGGAGCAGTTCTTC.

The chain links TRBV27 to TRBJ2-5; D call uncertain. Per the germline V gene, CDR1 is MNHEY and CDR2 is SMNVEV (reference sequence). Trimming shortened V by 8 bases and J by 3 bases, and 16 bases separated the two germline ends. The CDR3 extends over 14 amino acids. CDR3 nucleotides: TGTGCCAGCTCAACAACCCTGGCGGAAGAGACCCAGTACTTC. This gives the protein CASSTTLAEETQYF.

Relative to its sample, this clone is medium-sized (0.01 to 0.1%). CDR3 sequence reads: CASSQLAGSTDTQYF. In nucleotides, the CDR3 is TGCGCCAGCAGTCAATTGGCCGGGAGCACAGATACGCAGTATTTT. The chain is built from TRBV23-1 and TRBJ2-3; no firm D call. TRBV23-1 falls under the ORF class, with uncertain function. The CDR3 loop spans 15 amino acids. Trimming left V 1 base short and J 0 bases short, with 8 bases between.

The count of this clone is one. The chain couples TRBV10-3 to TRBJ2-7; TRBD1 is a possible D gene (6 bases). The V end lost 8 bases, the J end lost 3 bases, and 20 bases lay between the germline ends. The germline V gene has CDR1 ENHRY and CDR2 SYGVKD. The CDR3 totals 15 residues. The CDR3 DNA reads TGTGCCATCGGAGTAACCCTACAGGGATTCTACGAGCAGTACTTC. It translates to CAIGVTLQGFYEQYF.

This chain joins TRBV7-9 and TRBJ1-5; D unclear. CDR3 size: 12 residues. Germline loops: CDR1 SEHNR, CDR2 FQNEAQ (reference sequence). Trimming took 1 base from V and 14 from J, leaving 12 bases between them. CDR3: CASSLEGGREHF. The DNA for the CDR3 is TGTGCCAGCAGCTTAGAGGGCGGTAGGGAGCATTTT.

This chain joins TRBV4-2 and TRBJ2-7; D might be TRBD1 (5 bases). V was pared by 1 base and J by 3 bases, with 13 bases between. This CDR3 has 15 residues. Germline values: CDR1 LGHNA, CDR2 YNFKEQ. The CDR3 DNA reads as TGTGCCAGCAGCCAAGGACAGCTACTCGGCTACGAGCAGTACTTC. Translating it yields CASSQGQLLGYEQYF.

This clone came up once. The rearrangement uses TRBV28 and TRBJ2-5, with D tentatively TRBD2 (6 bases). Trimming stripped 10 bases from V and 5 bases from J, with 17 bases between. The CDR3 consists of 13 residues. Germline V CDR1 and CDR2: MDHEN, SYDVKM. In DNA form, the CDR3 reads TGTGCCACCGCGACTTCAGGGACTGAGACCCAGTACTTC. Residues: CATATSGTETQYF.

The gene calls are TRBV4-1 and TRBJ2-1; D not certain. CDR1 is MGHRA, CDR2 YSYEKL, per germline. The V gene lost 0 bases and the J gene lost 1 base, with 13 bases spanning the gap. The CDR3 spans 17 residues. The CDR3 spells CASSQDHAIRSYNEQFF. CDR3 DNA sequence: TGCGCCAGCAGCCAAGATCATGCGATTAGGTCCTACAATGAGCAGTTCTTC.

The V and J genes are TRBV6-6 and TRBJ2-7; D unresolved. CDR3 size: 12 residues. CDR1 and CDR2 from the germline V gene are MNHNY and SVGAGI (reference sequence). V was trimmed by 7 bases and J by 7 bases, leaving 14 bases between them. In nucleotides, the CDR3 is TGTGCCAGCATGGGGTCGTTAGGGGAGCAGTACTTC. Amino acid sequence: CASMGSLGEQYF.

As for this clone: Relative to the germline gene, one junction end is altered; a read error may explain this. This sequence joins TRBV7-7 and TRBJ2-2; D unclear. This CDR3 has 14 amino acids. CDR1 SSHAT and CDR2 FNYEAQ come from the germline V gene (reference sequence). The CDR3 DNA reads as TGTGCTAGCAGCTTAGAAGGGTCCACCGGGGAGCTGTTTTTT. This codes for CASSLEGSTGELFF.

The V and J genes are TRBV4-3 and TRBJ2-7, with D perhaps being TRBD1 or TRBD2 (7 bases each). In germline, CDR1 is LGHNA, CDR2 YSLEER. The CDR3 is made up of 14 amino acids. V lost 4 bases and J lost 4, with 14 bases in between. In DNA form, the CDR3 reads TGCGCCAGCAGCCCCAGGGGGGGGGATTACGAGCAGTACTTC. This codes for CASSPRGGDYEQYF.

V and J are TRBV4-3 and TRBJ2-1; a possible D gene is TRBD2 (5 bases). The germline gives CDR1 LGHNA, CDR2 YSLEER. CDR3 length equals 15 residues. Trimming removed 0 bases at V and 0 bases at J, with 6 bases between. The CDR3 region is CASSQDGDSYNEQFF. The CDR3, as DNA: TGCGCCAGCAGCCAAGACGGGGACTCCTACAATGAGCAGTTCTTC.

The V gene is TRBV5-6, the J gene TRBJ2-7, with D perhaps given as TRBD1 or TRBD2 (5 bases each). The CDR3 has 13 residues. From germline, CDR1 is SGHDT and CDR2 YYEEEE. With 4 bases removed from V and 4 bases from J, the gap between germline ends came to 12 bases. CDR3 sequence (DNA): TGTGCCAGCAGCCCTATTGGGGGATACGAGCAGTACTTC. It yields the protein CASSPIGGYEQYF. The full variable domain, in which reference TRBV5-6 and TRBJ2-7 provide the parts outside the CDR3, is DAGVTQSPTHLIKTRGQQVTLRCSPKSGHDTVSWYQQALGQGPQFIFQYYEEEERQRGNFPDRFSGHQFPNYSSELNVNALLLGDSALYLCASSPIGGYEQYFGPGTRLTVT.